What follows are 30 T cell receptor beta chains derived from one specimen sequenced in a study of long-term antiretroviral therapy in people with HIV. At the survey level, the v3.0 immunoSEQ assay was run. Generated by immunoSEQ multiplex PCR, the TCRdb table keeps only in-frame clones and is missing some. The table lists about 39,000 clones, roughly nine tenths of them singletons, with 4% in the top ten. This sample comprised unsorted PBMCs, obtained 1.2 years after starting antiretroviral therapy. The receptors originated from a woman in her 50s with HIV.

This clone was observed a few times. This rearrangement joins TRBV27 to TRBJ2-3, with D possibly being TRBD2 (6 bases). This CDR3 region has 14 residues. The germline V gene encodes CDR1 MNHEY and CDR2 SMNVEV (reference sequence). With 1 base removed from V and 5 bases from J, the gap between germline ends came to 10 bases. CDR3 coding DNA: TGTGCCAGCAGTTTATTTTTCGGGAGAGATACGCAGTATTTT. This encodes CASSLFFGRDTQYF.

The V call is TRBV7-6, the J call TRBJ2-5; D remains unclear. Trimming cost V 5 bases and J 5 bases, with 9 bases left between them. Germline V lookup: CDR1 SGHVS, CDR2 FNYEAQ. CDR3 length: 12 amino acids. CDR3: CASSPPWETQYF. In DNA form, the CDR3 reads TGTGCCAGCAGCCCACCATGGGAGACCCAGTACTTC.

V and J are TRBV7-2 and TRBJ2-2; 7 bases fit TRBD2. The germline V gene encodes CDR1 SGHTA and CDR2 FQGNSA. This CDR3 spans 16 amino acids. The V segment lost 3 bases and the J segment 0 bases; nucleotides outside the gene matches: 4. The CDR3 loop is CASSFQGLSNTGELFF. The CDR3 bases are TGTGCCAGCAGCTTTCAGGGACTATCGAACACCGGGGAGCTGTTTTTT.

This clone showed up just once. The rearrangement joins TRBV19 to TRBJ2-2, with D possibly being TRBD1 or TRBD2 (5 bases each). CDR1 is LNHDA, CDR2 SQIVND, per germline (reference sequence). V lost 7 bases and J 3 bases, leaving 12 bases between the germline ends. CDR3 length: 14 amino acids. This CDR3 reads CASIPGRDTGELFF. DNA for the CDR3: TGTGCCAGTATTCCGGGACGGGACACCGGGGAGCTGTTTTTT.

The rearrangement uses TRBV6-5 and TRBJ2-7; TRBD1 agrees at 9 bases. Trimming took 1 base from V and 2 from J; bases not matched to a gene: 3. CDR3 size: 15 residues. In germline, CDR1 is MNHEY, CDR2 SVGAGI. The CDR3 sequence: CASSYLGQGPYEQYF. The CDR3 DNA reads as TGTGCCAGCAGTTACTTGGGACAGGGCCCCTACGAGCAGTACTTC.

The genes are TRBV15 and TRBJ2-6, with 7 bases identical to TRBD2. The CDR3 has 15 amino acids. Germline trimming cut 1 base from V and 4 bases from J; bases unmatched to any gene: 1. Per the germline V gene, CDR1 is LNHNV and CDR2 is YYDKDF (reference sequence). CDR3 sequence (DNA): TGTGCCACCAGCAGAGGGGGAGGGGGGGCCAACGTCCTGACTTTC. Encoded protein: CATSRGGGGANVLTF.

The V call is TRBV9, the J call TRBJ1-4; the D gene is possibly TRBD1 (6 bases). Deletions cut 0 bases from V and 6 bases from J, with 12 bases between. The length of the CDR3 is 15 residues. Germline V gene sequence: CDR1 SGDLS, CDR2 YYNGEE. CDR3 protein: CASSVGGGSHEKLFF. The CDR3 DNA follows: TGTGCCAGCAGCGTAGGGGGGGGCAGTCATGAAAAACTGTTTTTT.

The chain employs TRBV7-2 and TRBJ2-2; 10 nucleotides line up with TRBD2. Germline CDR1 and CDR2: SGHTA and FQGNSA. The CDR3 length is 19 residues. J gave up 3 bases and V 1 base, and 11 bases lay outside the gene matches. The DNA for the CDR3 is TGTGCCAGCAGCTTAGGTCATGCTAGCGGGGGATCCGACACCGGGGAGCTGTTTTTT. Amino acids: CASSLGHASGGSDTGELFF.

The chain recombines TRBV10-3 with TRBJ1-2; D not certain. The CDR3 has 12 residues. The V gene lost 4 bases and the J gene lost 5 bases, with 8 bases spanning the gap. Per germline, CDR1 ENHRY and CDR2 SYGVKD. The CDR3 protein is CAISGESYGYTF. The DNA of the CDR3 is TGTGCCATCAGTGGTGAAAGTTATGGCTACACCTTC.

The chain links TRBV18 to TRBJ1-6; 9 bases agree with TRBD1. J was trimmed by 5 bases and V by 5 bases; bases with no gene match: 10. The CDR3 has 17 residues. Germline CDR1 and CDR2: KGHSH and LQKENI. The CDR3 protein is CASSEFSGTGNNSPLHF. In DNA, the CDR3 is TGTGCCAGCTCAGAATTTTCCGGGACAGGGAATAATTCACCCCTCCACTTT. The full variable domain, rest sourced from reference TRBV18 and TRBJ1-6, is NAGVMQNPRHLVRRRGQEARLRCSPMKGHSHVYWYRQLPEEGLKFMVYLQKENIIDESGMPKERFSAEFPKEGPSILRIQQVVRGDSAAYFCASSEFSGTGNNSPLHFGNGTRLTVT.

V is TRBV7-3 and J is TRBJ2-1; 11 bases fit TRBD2. The germline V gene has CDR1 SGHTA and CDR2 FQGTGA. V lost 0 bases and J lost 8; bases outside the gene matches: 6. CDR3 length: 16 residues. The CDR3, as DNA: TGTGCCAGCAGCTTAACGTTAACTAGCGGGGGCGATGAGCAGTTCTTC. This encodes CASSLTLTSGGDEQFF. The variable domain in full, with the rest retrieved from reference TRBV7-3 and TRBJ2-1, is GAGVSQTPSNKVTEKGKYVELRCDPISGHTALYWYRQSLGQGPEFLIYFQGTGAADDSGLPNDRFFAVRPEGSVSTLKIQRTERGDSAVYLCASSLTLTSGGDEQFFGPGTRLTVL.

V is TRBV29-1 and J is TRBJ2-7; 8 bases fit TRBD1. The CDR3 totals 12 residues. CDR1 and CDR2 (germline): SQVTM, ANQGSEA. V was clipped by 6 bases and J by 1 base; unmatched bases: 2. CDR3 residues: CSVRTGSYEQYF. In DNA, the CDR3 is TGCAGCGTCAGGACAGGGTCCTACGAGCAGTACTTC.

The gene calls are TRBV2 and TRBJ1-3; D not resolved. The CDR3 is 15 residues long. Germline CDR1 reads SNHLY; CDR2 reads FYNNEI. V shed 0 bases and J shed 2 bases, with 8 bases lying between them. The CDR3 is CASSEATSPGNTIYF. The DNA of the CDR3 is TGTGCCAGCAGTGAAGCGACAAGCCCTGGAAACACCATATATTTT.

This sequence joins TRBV27 and TRBJ2-7; no definite D call. Germline loops: CDR1 MNHEY, CDR2 SMNVEV (reference sequence). The CDR3 length is 13 residues. V lost 2 bases and J 2 bases, leaving 7 bases between the germline ends. CDR3 loop: CASSLSPTYEQYF. In DNA, the CDR3 is TGTGCCAGCAGTTTAAGCCCCACCTACGAGCAGTACTTC.

The gene calls are TRBV30 and TRBJ1-2, with D possibly matching TRBD1 (6 bases). V was pared by 3 bases and J by 7 bases, with 18 bases between. Germline CDR1 GTSNPN, CDR2 SVGIG (reference sequence). This CDR3 spans 14 amino acids. As DNA, the CDR3 is TGTGCCTGGAGACAGGGCAAAGGGACAAGTGGCTACACCTTC. It translates to CAWRQGKGTSGYTF.

The J gene is TRBJ1-1, the V gene TRBV5-6; D gene ambiguous. CDR1 is SGHDT, CDR2 YYEEEE, per germline. The CDR3 consists of 11 residues. V was shortened by 2 bases and J by 2 bases, with 1 base between the two germline ends. CDR3 DNA sequence: TGTGCCAGCAGCTTCAACACTGAAGCTTTCTTT. This codes for CASSFNTEAFF.

The chain uses TRBV9 and TRBJ2-1; 10 bases fit TRBD2. The V gene's germline CDR1 is SGDLS and CDR2 YYNGEE. V was clipped by 3 bases and J by 2 bases; unmatched bases: 2. This CDR3 is built from 15 residues. The CDR3 loop is CASSELAGAYNEQFF. CDR3 nucleotides: TGTGCCAGCAGCGAGCTAGCGGGGGCCTACAATGAGCAGTTCTTC. The whole variable domain, remainder taken from reference TRBV9 and TRBJ2-1, is DSGVTQTPKHLITATGQRVTLRCSPRSGDLSVYWYQQSLDQGLQFLIQYYNGEERAKGNILERFSAQQFPDLHSELNLSSLELGDSALYFCASSELAGAYNEQFFGPGTRLTVL.

V usage is TRBV19 and J usage is TRBJ2-5; tentatively, D is TRBD1 or TRBD2 (5 bases each). CDR3 size: 13 residues. Germline V gene sequence: CDR1 LNHDA, CDR2 SQIVND (reference sequence). The V end lost 3 bases, the J end lost 4 bases, and 9 bases lay between the germline ends. The CDR3 DNA reads as TGTGCCAGTAGTATGAGTGGGGGAGAGACCCAGTACTTC. Protein sequence: CASSMSGGETQYF.

The gene calls are TRBV6-1 and TRBJ2-1, with a weak D call TRBD2 (6 bases). The germline CDR1 and CDR2 sequences are MNHNS and SASEGT. The CDR3 is 12 amino acids. V lost 5 bases and J lost 9, with 11 bases in between. The CDR3 here is CASSILAPEQFF. CDR3 sequence (DNA): TGTGCCAGCAGTATACTAGCTCCTGAGCAGTTCTTC.

V and J are TRBV2 and TRBJ2-1; 7 nucleotides agree with TRBD1. This CDR3 region has 15 residues. Trimming at V came to 2 bases and at J to 3 bases, leaving 4 bases not matched to a gene. Germline V gene lookup returns CDR1 SNHLY and CDR2 FYNNEI. The CDR3 sequence: CASSEKGQFYNEQFF. Written as DNA, the CDR3 is TGTGCCAGCAGTGAAAAGGGACAGTTCTACAATGAGCAGTTCTTC.

This rearrangement joins TRBV9 to TRBJ1-3; D unresolved. Germline values: CDR1 SGDLS, CDR2 YYNGEE. This CDR3 spans 16 amino acids. Trimming removed 0 bases at V and 0 bases at J, with 10 bases between. This CDR3 is CASSVGGLPSGNTIYF. The CDR3 bases are TGTGCCAGCAGCGTAGGCGGGCTCCCCTCTGGAAACACCATATATTTT.

The V gene is TRBV14, the J gene TRBJ2-3; 7 bases are shared with TRBD2. V lost 6 bases to trimming and J lost 7 bases; unmatched junction nucleotides: 13. CDR1 and CDR2 (germline): SGHDN, FVKESK. The CDR3 has 15 residues. CDR3 in amino acids: CASRATSLVRNTQYF. CDR3 bases: TGTGCCAGCAGGGCGACTAGCCTGGTTCGAAATACGCAGTATTTT.

The rearrangement links TRBV30 to TRBJ2-7; 8 bases are shared with TRBD2. CDR1 is GTSNPN and CDR2 is SVGIG in the germline V gene (reference sequence). V was pared by 2 bases and J by 6 bases, with 6 bases of the junction left unmatched. This CDR3 is built from 13 residues. Here the CDR3 reads CAWSFGGASEQYF. CDR3 DNA: TGTGCCTGGAGTTTCGGGGGGGCTAGCGAGCAGTACTTC.

The chain links TRBV4-3 to TRBJ1-4; D may be TRBD1 (6 bases). The CDR3 is made up of 15 amino acids. Per germline, CDR1 LGHNA and CDR2 YSLEER. V was trimmed by 1 base and J by 3 bases, leaving 9 bases between them. The CDR3 sequence: CASSQAPGANEKLFF. The DNA for the CDR3 is TGCGCCAGCAGCCAAGCACCAGGGGCTAATGAAAAACTGTTTTTT.

The chain joins TRBV19 to TRBJ2-7, with TRBD1 matching over 7 bases. With V trimmed by 1 base and J by 1 base, 4 bases remained unmatched. CDR1 is LNHDA, CDR2 SQIVND, per germline (reference sequence). The CDR3 covers 15 residues. DNA of the CDR3: TGTGCCAGTAGTATAGTACAGGGGCAATCCTACGAGCAGTACTTC. It is translated as CASSIVQGQSYEQYF.

The genes are TRBV6-5 and TRBJ2-1; a possible D gene is TRBD2 (5 bases). The CDR3 covers 13 residues. CDR1 MNHEY and CDR2 SVGAGI come from the germline V gene. V lost 6 bases and J lost 3, with 9 bases in between. The CDR3 loop is CASRLDFYNEQFF. In DNA, the CDR3 is TGTGCCAGCAGGTTGGACTTCTACAATGAGCAGTTCTTC.

The chain uses TRBV5-1 and TRBJ2-5, with D possibly TRBD2 on 5 matching bases. This CDR3 is built from 14 residues. Trimming removed 5 bases at V and 0 bases at J, with 11 bases between. Germline V lookup: CDR1 SGHRS, CDR2 YFSETQ. CDR3 residues: CASSIGVHQETQYF. CDR3 DNA sequence: TGCGCCAGCAGTATCGGGGTACACCAAGAGACCCAGTACTTC.

The chain carries TRBV9 and TRBJ2-3, with 12 bases matching TRBD2. The germline gives CDR1 SGDLS, CDR2 YYNGEE. The CDR3 sequence is 16 residues long. Trimming cost V 3 bases and J 7 bases; bases outside gene matches: 9. This CDR3 reads CASSAASGGAVYTQYF. CDR3 sequence (DNA): TGTGCCAGCAGCGCCGCTAGCGGGGGGGCAGTATATACGCAGTATTTT.

The V call is TRBV30, the J call TRBJ1-2; D not resolved. This CDR3 is built from 13 residues. Per the germline V gene, CDR1 is GTSNPN and CDR2 is SVGIG (reference sequence). V was cut by 4 bases and J by 3 bases, with 12 bases left in between. CDR3 loop: CAWTYSRHYGYTF. DNA for the CDR3: TGTGCCTGGACCTACAGTCGTCACTATGGCTACACCTTC.

The V call is TRBV7-3, the J call TRBJ1-4, with a tentative D call TRBD1 (6 bases). Deletions cut 3 bases from V and 8 bases from J, with 19 bases between. In germline, CDR1 is SGHTA, CDR2 FQGTGA. The CDR3 sequence is 16 residues long. The CDR3 is CASSLRGAGELEKLFF. CDR3 bases: TGTGCCAGCAGCTTGCGAGGGGCAGGGGAACTGGAAAAACTGTTTTTT.